The subject of this entry is one TCR beta chain. Its antigen is still unknown. The record originates from a study of Ad26.COV2.S vaccination and SARS-CoV-2 variants. Study outcomes and limitations: The TCR-based breadth and depth measures might underestimate overall T cell responses. Participants given vaccine showed non-spike TCR breadth similar to that of placebo recipients. The study found higher spike-specific TCR breadth in vaccine than placebo recipients.

The CDR3 sequence is 13 residues long. CDR1 MNHNY and CDR2 SVGAGI come from the germline V gene (reference sequence). With 7 bases removed from V and 6 bases from J, the gap between germline ends came to 15 bases. The table came from immunoSEQ multiplex PCR; TCRdb's copy has only in-frame clones and leaves some out. Of roughly 140,000 clones in the sample, roughly 90% were seen once. This clonotype was obtained from a human donor who had recovered from COVID-19. This sample comprised peripheral blood, obtained after recovery from COVID-19. This chain uses TRBV6-6 with TRBJ1-2; no definite D call. CDR3 in DNA: TGTGCCAGCACCCCCGCCGGGGAGGATGGCTACACCTTC. Amino acids: CASTPAGEDGYTF.